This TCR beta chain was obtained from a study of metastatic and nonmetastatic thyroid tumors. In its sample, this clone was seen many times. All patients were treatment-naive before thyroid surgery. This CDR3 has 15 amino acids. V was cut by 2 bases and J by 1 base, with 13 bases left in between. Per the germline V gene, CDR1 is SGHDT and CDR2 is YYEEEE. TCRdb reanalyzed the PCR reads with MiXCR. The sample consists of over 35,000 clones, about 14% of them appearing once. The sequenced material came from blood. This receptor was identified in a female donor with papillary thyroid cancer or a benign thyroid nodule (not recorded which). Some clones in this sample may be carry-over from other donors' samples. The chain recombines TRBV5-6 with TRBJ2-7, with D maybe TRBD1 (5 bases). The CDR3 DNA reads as TGTGCCAGCAGCTTTATTGGGCAGGGATCCTACGAGCAGTACTTC. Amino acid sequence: CASSFIGQGSYEQYF.